These 24 T cell receptor beta chains were sequenced from one sample in a study of identical twins. TCRdb recomputed calls from the 5' RACE reads with MiXCR, one row per CDR3 protein. This sample has hundreds of thousands of distinct CDR3 sequences, with 8.6% found just once. These records were also assigned to another study, of yellow fever vaccine responses in identical twins.

The sample was PBMCs. The receptors here all came from a woman aged 18-35 years in good health.

This sequence joins TRBV29-1 and TRBJ2-3, with a possible D match to TRBD2 (7 bases). V was trimmed by 5 bases and J by 2 bases, leaving 23 bases between them. CDR1 is SQVTM, CDR2 ANQGSEA, per germline. CDR3 length: 17 amino acids. The CDR3 sequence: CSVKAPRSGGATDTQYF. CDR3 sequence (DNA): TGCAGCGTTAAAGCACCCCGTAGTGGGGGGGCCACAGATACGCAGTATTTT.

The table lists this clonotype with a few counts. The chain combines TRBV20-1 with TRBJ2-1; 12 nucleotides line up with TRBD2. The germline V gene has CDR1 DFQATT and CDR2 SNEGSKA (reference sequence). The CDR3 has 17 residues. The trim removed 0 bases at V and 7 bases at J, leaving 10 bases unmatched. CDR3 sequence: CSARDRATSGRRNEQFF. The CDR3 coding sequence is TGCAGTGCTAGAGACAGGGCGACTAGCGGGAGAAGGAATGAGCAGTTCTTC.

The CDR3 here is CASSSTGTGVTYTQYF. The CDR3, as DNA: TGTGCCAGCAGTTCCACCGGGACAGGTGTTACATATACGCAGTATTTT. The chain recombines TRBV6-5 with TRBJ2-3; 8 nucleotides align to TRBD1. Per the germline V gene, CDR1 is MNHEY and CDR2 is SVGAGI. The ends lost 4 bases at V and 7 bases at J; junction bases unmatched: 13. The CDR3 is made up of 16 amino acids.

This clonotype was seen only a few times. This CDR3 reads CSARGFGGGNIQYF. The CDR3 DNA follows: TGCAGTGCTAGGGGCTTCGGTGGGGGAAACATTCAGTACTTC. The chain combines TRBV20-1 with TRBJ2-4, with D perhaps assigned TRBD1 or TRBD2 (5 bases each). Looked up from germline, CDR1 is DFQATT and CDR2 is SNEGSKA (reference sequence). This CDR3 contains 14 residues. Deletions cut 3 bases from V and 6 bases from J, with 15 bases between.

The sample holds a few counts of this clonotype. The chain joins TRBV12-3 or TRBV12-4 to TRBJ2-3; D perhaps matches TRBD1 (5 bases). Trimming left V 2 bases short and J 6 bases short, with 9 bases between. The CDR3 consists of 13 residues. The CDR3 bases are TGTGCCAGCAGTTTATCAGGGATCGATACGCAGTATTTT. Translating it yields CASSLSGIDTQYF.

This chain connects TRBV29-1 to TRBJ1-4; the D is unclear. CDR3 length: 11 residues. CDR1 and CDR2 (germline): SQVTM, ANQGSEA. Between the trimmed V and J ends, which lost 5 bases and 8 bases, there was a span of 9 bases. As DNA, the CDR3 is TGCAGCGTTCTTGGTGGGGAAAAACTGTTTTTT. Protein sequence: CSVLGGEKLFF.

CDR3 sequence: CAAGLDFNTGELFF. The DNA of the CDR3 is TGTGCCGCGGGGTTGGACTTTAACACCGGGGAGCTGTTTTTT. The chain links TRBV6-2 or TRBV6-3 to TRBJ2-2; tentatively, D is TRBD2 (6 bases). The CDR3 runs to 14 residues. Per the germline V gene, CDR1 is MNHEY and CDR2 is SVGEGT. Trimming removed 11 bases from V and 2 bases from J, with 15 bases in between.

The V call is TRBV10-1, the J call TRBJ2-2; a possible D gene is TRBD1 (7 bases). The V end lost 0 bases, the J end lost 7 bases, and 18 bases lay between the germline ends. Per the germline V gene, CDR1 is WNHNN and CDR2 is SYGVQD (reference sequence). This CDR3 has 17 residues. Here the CDR3 DNA reads TGCGCCAGCAGTGAGTCTTTCAGGAGGGGGCGCGGCGGGGAGCTGTTTTTT. Protein sequence: CASSESFRRGRGGELFF.

In this sample, this clonotype turned up a few times. The CDR3 bases are TGTGCCAGCAGCTCCTTAGAGGGAGGGAAGATAGGCGGTGGCACAGATACGCAGTATTTT. It translates to CASSSLEGGKIGGGTDTQYF. The gene calls are TRBV11-1 and TRBJ2-3, with 7 bases matching TRBD2. The trim removed 4 bases at V and 1 base at J, leaving 20 bases unmatched. This CDR3 is 20 amino acids long. From germline, CDR1 is SGHAT and CDR2 FQDESV (reference sequence). Combining the CDR3 with reference TRBV11-1 and TRBJ2-3 gives the whole variable domain EAEVAQSPRYKITEKSQAVAFWCDPISGHATLYWYRQILGQGPELLVQFQDESVVDDSQLPKDRFSAERLKGVDSTLKIQPAELGDSAMYLCASSSLEGGKIGGGTDTQYFGPGTRLTVL.

This clonotype was recorded a few times. The J gene is TRBJ2-1, the V gene TRBV19; D ambiguous. From germline, CDR1 is LNHDA and CDR2 SQIVND (reference sequence). The ends were cut back, 3 bases at V and 0 bases at J, with 6 bases in the middle. This CDR3 contains 14 residues. This chain's CDR3 is CASSIPSSYNEQFF. CDR3 sequence (DNA): TGTGCCAGTAGTATCCCCAGCTCCTACAATGAGCAGTTCTTC.

There are a few counts of this clonotype. This sequence joins TRBV10-3 and TRBJ2-3, with 15 bases fitting TRBD2. Germline CDR1 ENHRY, CDR2 SYGVKD. The CDR3 loop spans 17 amino acids. V lost 5 bases to trimming and J lost 5 bases; unmatched junction nucleotides: 8. The CDR3 spells CAISTGLAGGPGDTQYF. As DNA, the CDR3 is TGTGCCATCAGTACCGGACTAGCGGGAGGGCCAGGAGATACGCAGTATTTT.

Concerning this clonotype itself: A single base separates this from a much larger clone, so it may be a read error. V gene TRBV28 combines with J gene TRBJ2-3, with 7 bases aligning to TRBD1. The CDR3 is made up of 14 amino acids. Germline CDR1 is MDHEN and CDR2 is SYDVKM. Trimming took 4 bases from V and 4 from J; bases not matched to a gene: 5. CDR3 sequence reads: CASSSTGMADTQYF. CDR3 nucleotides: TGTGCCAGCAGTTCGACAGGGATGGCAGATACGCAGTATTTT. Supplemented by reference TRBV28 and TRBJ2-3, the full variable domain reads DVKVTQSSRYLVKRTGEKVFLECVQDMDHENMFWYRQDPGLGLRLIYFSYDVKMKEKGDIPEGYSVSREKKERFSLILESASTNQTSMYLCASSSTGMADTQYFGPGTRLTVL.

In its sample, this clonotype was seen a few times. The chain employs TRBV20-1 and TRBJ2-3; 12 nucleotides match TRBD2. This CDR3 contains 18 residues. The germline CDR1 and CDR2 sequences are DFQATT and SNEGSKA (reference sequence). J lost 2 bases, V lost 4 bases, and 13 bases had no gene match. CDR3 nucleotides: TGCAGTGCTAAAAACACACAAGGGACTAGCGGGTCCACAGATACGCAGTATTTT. Protein sequence: CSAKNTQGTSGSTDTQYF.

A few counts support this clonotype. The chain uses TRBV5-1 and TRBJ2-1, with 12 bases lining up with TRBD2. V was pared by 4 bases and J by 6 bases, with 8 bases of the junction left unmatched. This CDR3 is 16 amino acids long. Germline loops: CDR1 SGHRS, CDR2 YFSETQ. This chain's CDR3 is CASSAEPSGGANEQFF. In DNA form, the CDR3 reads TGCGCCAGCAGCGCCGAACCTAGCGGGGGGGCCAATGAGCAGTTCTTC.

As DNA, the CDR3 is TGTGCCAGCAGCTTAGGGGACAGGACGAATGGCTACACCTTC. Translation: CASSLGDRTNGYTF. The chain couples TRBV7-9 to TRBJ1-2, with 8 bases matching TRBD1. From germline, CDR1 is SEHNR and CDR2 FQNEAQ (reference sequence). This CDR3 has 14 amino acids. V lost 1 base, J lost 6 bases, and 4 bases stayed unmatched.

This clonotype was detected many times. CDR3 nucleotide sequence: TGTGCCAGCAGTCGGACCCCTCAGCCCCAGCATTTT. Its translation: CASSRTPQPQHF. This rearrangement joins TRBV12-3 or TRBV12-4 to TRBJ1-5; D remains ambiguous. CDR3 length equals 12 residues. V lost 5 bases and J 6 bases, leaving 8 bases between the germline ends.

This clonotype was picked up many times. J is TRBJ2-7 and V is TRBV9; either TRBD1 or TRBD2 may supply D (5 bases each). The V gene lost 0 bases and the J gene lost 1 base, with 14 bases spanning the gap. The CDR3 runs 16 residues. The V gene's germline CDR1 is SGDLS and CDR2 YYNGEE. This CDR3 is CASSVAGGLSSYEQYF. The CDR3 bases are TGTGCCAGCAGCGTAGCTGGGGGATTGTCGTCCTACGAGCAGTACTTC.

A few counts support this clonotype. V and J are TRBV24-1 and TRBJ2-1; D call uncertain. This CDR3 is built from 13 residues. Germline V gene sequence: CDR1 KGHDR, CDR2 SFDVKD. V was cut by 1 base and J by 7 bases, with 7 bases left in between. The CDR3 nucleotides read TGTGCCACCAGTGATTTCATTTTGAATGAGCAGTTCTTC. It translates to CATSDFILNEQFF.

In this sample, this clonotype turned up many times. The genes are TRBV10-1 and TRBJ2-7; tentatively, D is TRBD2 (6 bases). CDR3 length: 12 amino acids. V shed 5 bases and J shed 3 bases, with 8 bases lying between them. The germline V gene has CDR1 WNHNN and CDR2 SYGVQD (reference sequence). The CDR3: CASSPGDYEQYF. As DNA, the CDR3 is TGCGCCAGCAGTCCGGGGGACTACGAGCAGTACTTC.

This chain joins TRBV6-4 and TRBJ1-2, with D perhaps matching TRBD1 (5 bases). CDR1 MRHNA and CDR2 SNTAGT come from the germline V gene. The CDR3 length is 15 residues. Trimming removed 0 bases at V and 3 bases at J, with 11 bases between. The CDR3 loop is CASSDSGKGDYGYTF. CDR3 DNA sequence: TGTGCCAGCAGTGACTCGGGGAAAGGGGACTATGGCTACACCTTC.

This clonotype turned up a few times. J is TRBJ1-1 and V is TRBV10-3; 7 bases line up with TRBD1. Trimming removed 7 bases from V and 0 bases from J; junction bases left unmatched: 5. The CDR3 length is 14 residues. Germline lookup yields CDR1 ENHRY and CDR2 SYGVKD. The CDR3 here is CAINRQGMNTEAFF. CDR3 DNA: TGTGCCATCAATCGACAGGGAATGAACACTGAAGCTTTCTTT.

This clonotype was picked up many times. V is TRBV9 and J is TRBJ1-1, with no clear D. This CDR3 has 14 amino acids. From germline, CDR1 is SGDLS and CDR2 YYNGEE. V was clipped by 0 bases and J by 4 bases, with 10 bases between them. DNA of the CDR3: TGTGCCAGCAGCGTAGGATTTAGCGGCACTGAAGCTTTCTTT. This translates into CASSVGFSGTEAFF.

This clonotype was counted many times. The chain links TRBV7-2 to TRBJ2-1, with D maybe TRBD1 (5 bases). CDR1 and CDR2 (germline): SGHTA, FQGNSA. This CDR3 comprises 13 residues. V was trimmed by 5 bases and J by 7 bases, leaving 12 bases between them. The CDR3 loop reads CASSPRVVNEQFF. The CDR3 DNA reads as TGTGCCAGCAGCCCCAGGGTTGTGAATGAGCAGTTCTTC.

This clonotype was seen a few times. The chain combines TRBV6-1 with TRBJ2-7; D possibly uses TRBD1 or TRBD2 (5 bases each). The CDR3 has 14 amino acids. Germline CDR1 MNHNS, CDR2 SASEGT. Deletions cut 5 bases from V and 4 bases from J, with 15 bases between. The CDR3: CASSTPGRTYEQYF. The CDR3 bases are TGTGCCAGCAGTACACCGGGACGGACGTACGAGCAGTACTTC.